This T cell receptor beta chain was found in a study of shared clonotypes between healthy human individuals. Whole-study context: A donor's plate count was three for CD4 naive and three for CD4 memory; CD8 naive had two and CD8 memory one.

Study-wide results and caveats: Sample collection involved blood only; tissue repertoires are likely different.

The naive CD8 subset, CD45RO-negative cells positively selected for CCR7, excluded terminally differentiated effector memory CD45RA+ cells. Every contributor of samples was a Caucasian grown-up residing in Nashville, Tennessee. TCRdb keeps only in-frame clones here, not all; method: immunoSEQ multiplex PCR. The data contain millions of clones, approximately 94% of them singletons. Germline loops: CDR1 SGHDT, CDR2 YYEEEE. J gave up 3 bases and V 0 bases, and 2 bases lay outside the gene matches. The CDR3 length is 15 residues. A word on this clone: Antigen specificity is unknown.

The receptor's source is a man between 18 and 35 years old in good health. Sequences were obtained from naive CD8+ T cells sorted from blood. The chain uses TRBV5-6 and TRBJ2-7, with 11 positions matching TRBD2. CDR3 loop: CASSLVLAGVYEQYF. The DNA for the CDR3 is TGTGCCAGCAGCTTGGTACTAGCGGGAGTCTACGAGCAGTACTTC.